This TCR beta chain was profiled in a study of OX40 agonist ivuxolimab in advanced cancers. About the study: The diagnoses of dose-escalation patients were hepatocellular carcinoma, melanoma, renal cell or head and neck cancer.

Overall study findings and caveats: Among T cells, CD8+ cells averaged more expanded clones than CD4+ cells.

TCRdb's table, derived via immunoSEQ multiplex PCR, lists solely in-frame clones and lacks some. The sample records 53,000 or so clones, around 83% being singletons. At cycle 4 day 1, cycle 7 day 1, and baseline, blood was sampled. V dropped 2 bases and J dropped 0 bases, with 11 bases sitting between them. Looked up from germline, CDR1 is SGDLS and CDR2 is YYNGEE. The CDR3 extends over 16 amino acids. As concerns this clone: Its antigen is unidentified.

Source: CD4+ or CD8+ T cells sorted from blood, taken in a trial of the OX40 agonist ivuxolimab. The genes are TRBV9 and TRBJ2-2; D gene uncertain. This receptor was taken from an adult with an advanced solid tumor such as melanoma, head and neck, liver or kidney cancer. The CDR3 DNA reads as TGTGCCAGCAGCGTTCAGCCGCAGACGAACACCGGGGAGCTGTTTTTT. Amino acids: CASSVQPQTNTGELFF.